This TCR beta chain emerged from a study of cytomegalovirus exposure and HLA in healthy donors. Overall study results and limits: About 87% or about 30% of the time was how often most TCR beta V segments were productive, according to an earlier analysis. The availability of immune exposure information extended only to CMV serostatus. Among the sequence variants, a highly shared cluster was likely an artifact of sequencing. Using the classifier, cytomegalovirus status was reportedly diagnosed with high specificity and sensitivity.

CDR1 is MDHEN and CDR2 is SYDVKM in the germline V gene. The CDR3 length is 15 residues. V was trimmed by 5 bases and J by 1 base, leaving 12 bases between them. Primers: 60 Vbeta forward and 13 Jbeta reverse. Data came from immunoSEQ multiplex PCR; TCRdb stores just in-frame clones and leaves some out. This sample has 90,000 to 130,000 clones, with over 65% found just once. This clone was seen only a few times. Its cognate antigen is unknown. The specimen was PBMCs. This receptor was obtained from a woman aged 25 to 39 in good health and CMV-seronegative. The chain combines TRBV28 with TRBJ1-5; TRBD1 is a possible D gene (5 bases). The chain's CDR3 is CASSRQSWSNQPQHF. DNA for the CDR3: TGTGCCAGCAGTCGACAGAGCTGGAGCAATCAGCCCCAGCATTTT. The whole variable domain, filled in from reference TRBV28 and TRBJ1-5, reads DVKVTQSSRYLVKRTGEKVFLECVQDMDHENMFWYRQDPGLGLRLIYFSYDVKMKEKGDIPEGYSVSREKKERFSLILESASTNQTSMYLCASSRQSWSNQPQHFGDGTRLSIL.